Shown below are 16 T cell receptor beta chains from a single sample sequenced in a study of blood T cell repertoires in COVID-19. Method: immunoSEQ multiplex PCR; TCRdb's copy keeps in-frame clones and lacks some. The table records about 15,000 clones, about 81% of them present only once. Sequencing was performed on peripheral blood. The receptors here all came from an elderly man with active or convalescent COVID-19.

This chain links TRBV30 with TRBJ2-1; D perhaps matches TRBD2 (5 bases). The CDR3 totals 15 residues. Germline values: CDR1 GTSNPN, CDR2 SVGIG (reference sequence). V was trimmed by 4 bases and J by 0 bases, leaving 13 bases between them. CDR3 DNA sequence: TGTGCCTGGACGAGGGCCGATCTCTCCTACAATGAGCAGTTCTTC. Amino acids: CAWTRADLSYNEQFF.

The rearrangement uses TRBV9 and TRBJ2-2, with 8 bases fitting TRBD1. The CDR3 is made up of 15 amino acids. The J segment lost 5 bases and the V segment lost 3 bases, leaving 6 bases of the junction unmatched. Per germline, CDR1 SGDLS and CDR2 YYNGEE. The CDR3: CASSDTQGATGELFF. CDR3 nucleotides: TGTGCCAGCAGCGATACTCAGGGGGCAACCGGGGAGCTGTTTTTT. Full variable domain (remainder filled in from reference TRBV9 and TRBJ2-2): DSGVTQTPKHLITATGQRVTLRCSPRSGDLSVYWYQQSLDQGLQFLIQYYNGEERAKGNILERFSAQQFPDLHSELNLSSLELGDSALYFCASSDTQGATGELFFGEGSRLTVL.

The J gene is TRBJ2-5, the V gene TRBV20-1; D not resolved. V was clipped by 3 bases and J by 5 bases, with 10 bases between them. The CDR3 runs to 12 residues. CDR1 and CDR2 (germline): DFQATT, SNEGSKA (reference sequence). The DNA for the CDR3 is TGCAGTGCTAGTTTGACTTGGGAGACCCAGTACTTC. Encoded protein: CSASLTWETQYF.

The gene calls are TRBV5-6 and TRBJ2-7, with D perhaps matching TRBD1 (5 bases). Per germline, CDR1 SGHDT and CDR2 YYEEEE. V was trimmed by 4 bases and J by 5 bases, leaving 13 bases between them. This CDR3 comprises 13 residues. The CDR3 region has the DNA TGTGCCAGCAGCGCGGCTAGGGGCCACGAGCAGTACTTC. Translated, it gives CASSAARGHEQYF. The full variable domain, its missing parts supplied by reference TRBV5-6 and TRBJ2-7, is DAGVTQSPTHLIKTRGQQVTLRCSPKSGHDTVSWYQQALGQGPQFIFQYYEEEERQRGNFPDRFSGHQFPNYSSELNVNALLLGDSALYLCASSAARGHEQYFGPGTRLTVT.

The J gene is TRBJ2-4, the V gene TRBV28, with TRBD1 matching 7 bases. The J segment lost 7 bases and the V segment lost 1 base, leaving 7 bases of the junction unmatched. The V gene's germline CDR1 is MDHEN and CDR2 SYDVKM. The CDR3 is 15 amino acids. CDR3 residues: CASSLSATGRNIQYF. The CDR3 region has the DNA TGTGCCAGCAGTTTATCGGCGACAGGGCGGAACATTCAGTACTTC.

The chain couples TRBV7-9 to TRBJ1-2; D uncertain. This CDR3 spans 16 amino acids. V shed 1 base and J shed 8 bases, with 20 bases lying between them. Germline CDR1 is SEHNR and CDR2 is FQNEAQ (reference sequence). The DNA of the CDR3 is TGTGCCAGCAGCTTAGGTGAGGCCAGCGGTCCGGGGGGCTACACCTTC. Protein product: CASSLGEASGPGGYTF.

The chain joins TRBV29-1 to TRBJ2-5, with 11 bases fitting TRBD1. Germline CDR1 and CDR2: SQVTM and ANQGSEA. Trimming took 6 bases from V and 2 from J; bases not matched to a gene: 5. The CDR3 has 14 residues. The CDR3 region has the DNA TGCAGCGTCTGGACAGGGGGCCAACAAGAGACCCAGTACTTC. Protein: CSVWTGGQQETQYF. Combining the CDR3 with reference TRBV29-1 and TRBJ2-5 gives the whole variable domain SAVISQKPSRDICQRGTSLTIQCQVDSQVTMMFWYRQQPGQSLTLIATANQGSEATYESGFVIDKFPISRPNLTFSTLTVSNMSPEDSSIYLCSVWTGGQQETQYFGPGTRLLVL.

V gene TRBV15 combines with J gene TRBJ1-2, with TRBD1 matching 8 bases. Per the germline V gene, CDR1 is LNHNV and CDR2 is YYDKDF (reference sequence). CDR3 length: 13 residues. The ends lost 5 bases at V and 8 bases at J; junction bases unmatched: 7. CDR3 region: CATSLDRGRGYTF. CDR3 coding DNA: TGTGCCACCAGCCTAGACAGGGGACGCGGCTACACCTTC.

This CDR3 is CASSTRDRGQFQETQYF. CDR3 coding DNA: TGTGCCAGTAGTACTCGGGACAGGGGACAATTCCAAGAGACCCAGTACTTC. V gene TRBV19 combines with J gene TRBJ2-5; 10 positions agree with TRBD1. The CDR3 loop spans 17 amino acids. The germline V gene has CDR1 LNHDA and CDR2 SQIVND (reference sequence). V was pared by 4 bases and J by 1 base, with 9 bases of the junction left unmatched.

The table lists this clone with a few counts. The CDR3 coding sequence is TGCGCCAGCAGCCTAAACAGACAGAACACTGAAGCTTTCTTT. Its protein is CASSLNRQNTEAFF. The V call is TRBV4-1, the J call TRBJ1-1; D call uncertain. The CDR3 is 14 amino acids. Trimming took off 4 bases at V and 1 base at J, with 10 bases between the two ends. In germline, CDR1 is MGHRA, CDR2 YSYEKL.

CDR3 coding DNA: TGTGCCAGCGGCAGGGCGGCAAACACTGAAGCTTTCTTT. Its protein product is CASGRAANTEAFF. The chain employs TRBV9 and TRBJ1-1; D may be TRBD1 (5 bases). V was shortened by 7 bases and J by 2 bases, with 12 bases between the two germline ends. Germline V gene data show CDR1 as SGDLS and CDR2 as YYNGEE. This CDR3 spans 13 amino acids.

The chain joins TRBV9 to TRBJ2-1; TRBD2 is a possible D gene (6 bases). The V gene's germline CDR1 is SGDLS and CDR2 YYNGEE. Trimming removed 0 bases from V and 9 bases from J, with 10 bases in between. CDR3 length: 13 amino acids. CDR3 nucleotides: TGTGCCAGCAGCGTAGGGGGGAGGAGTGAGCAGTTCTTC. Translated, it gives CASSVGGRSEQFF.

The chain couples TRBV5-5 to TRBJ1-4; 10 bases line up with TRBD1. V gave up 4 bases and J gave up 4 bases; unmatched junction bases: 7. Germline V CDR1 and CDR2: SGHKS, YYEKEE (reference sequence). CDR3 length: 16 amino acids. CDR3 sequence reads: CASSRGTGEFNEKLFF. CDR3 sequence (DNA): TGTGCCAGCAGCAGAGGGACAGGGGAGTTTAATGAAAAACTGTTTTTT.

This chain joins TRBV30 and TRBJ1-4, with a possible D match to TRBD1 (5 bases). The CDR3 runs to 15 residues. In germline, CDR1 is GTSNPN, CDR2 SVGIG (reference sequence). The V end was cut by 1 base, the J end by 5 bases, with 14 bases between. The CDR3 here is CAWSEKTDPNEKLFF. In nucleotides, the CDR3 is TGTGCCTGGAGTGAAAAGACAGATCCAAATGAAAAACTGTTTTTT.

The chain uses TRBV2 and TRBJ2-7, with 9 bases lining up with TRBD1. This CDR3 has 13 amino acids. CDR1 is SNHLY and CDR2 is FYNNEI in the germline V gene. After removal of 6 bases from V and 7 bases from J, the junction contained 7 bases not matched to a gene. The CDR3 nucleotides read TGTGCCAGCAGGACCGGGACAGGGCAGGAGCAGTACTTC. Protein sequence: CASRTGTGQEQYF.

This chain links TRBV7-2 with TRBJ1-2; TRBD1 matches 10 bases. The V gene's germline CDR1 is SGHTA and CDR2 FQGNSA. V was clipped by 4 bases and J by 4 bases; unmatched bases: 9. CDR3 length: 16 amino acids. The CDR3, as DNA: TGTGCCAGCAGCTCCGCCGGGACAGGGGCCCTCTATGGCTACACCTTC. Its protein product is CASSSAGTGALYGYTF.